This is a list of T cell receptor beta chains from one sample in a study of regulatory T cells in long-lasting Graves disease. TCRdb re-called the multiplex PCR reads with MiXCR, one entry per CDR3 protein. The sample includes just over 600,000 distinct CDR3 sequences, roughly 15% of them seen just once. The sample also formed part of further work on T cells in Graves' hyperthyroidism and ophthalmopathy.

The sequencing used peripheral blood mononuclear cells (PBMCs), collected at new diagnosis, from a patient treated with antithyroid drugs. The receptors stem from a woman in her 30s with Graves disease. The CDR3 runs from the conserved cysteine through the conserved F or W. The order of the fields is clone size, J gene, V gene, D gene, CDR3 DNA, CDR3 protein. The D gene is left open where the match is weak. Clone size is not always given. Where it is, it says once, few, many or a class for expanded clones.

clone size: few
J gene: TRBJ2-3
V gene: TRBV14
D gene: TRBD2
CDR3 DNA: TGTGCCAGCAGCCACAGGACTAGCGGCCGCTCTAGCACAGATACGCAGTATTTT
CDR3 protein: CASSHRTSGRSSTDTQYF

clone size: few
J gene: TRBJ2-1
V gene: TRBV24-1
D gene: TRBD2
CDR3 DNA: TGTGCCACCAGTGATTTTTCTCGGGAGGGCCAGTTGGGGTCCTACAATGAGCAGTTCTTC
CDR3 protein: CATSDFSREGQLGSYNEQFF

clone size: many
J gene: TRBJ2-5
V gene: TRBV11-2
D gene: -
CDR3 DNA: TGTGCCAGCAGCTTGACTAATTCAGTTGGGGAGACCCAGTACTTC
CDR3 protein: CASSLTNSVGETQYF

clone size: many
J gene: TRBJ2-7
V gene: TRBV28
D gene: TRBD1
CDR3 DNA: TGTGCCAGCAATCCAACCGGGACAGGGTCCTACGAGCAGTACTTC
CDR3 protein: CASNPTGTGSYEQYF

clone size: -
J gene: TRBJ2-1
V gene: TRBV7-9
D gene: -
CDR3 DNA: TGTGCCAGCAGCCAGGCGGGGATTAACAATGAGCAGTTCTTC
CDR3 protein: CASSQAGINNEQFF

clone size: many
J gene: TRBJ2-3
V gene: TRBV20-1
D gene: TRBD1
CDR3 DNA: TGCAGTGCTAGGGAGTGGGACAGGGCTACCAGTACGCAGTATTTT
CDR3 protein: CSAREWDRATSTQYF

clone size: many
J gene: TRBJ1-1
V gene: TRBV5-4
D gene: -
CDR3 DNA: TGTGCCAGCAGCTTGGACCTAACCATTGGGAGCACTGAAGCTTTCTTT
CDR3 protein: CASSLDLTIGSTEAFF

clone size: -
J gene: TRBJ2-7
V gene: TRBV27
D gene: -
CDR3 DNA: TGTGCCAGCAGCCCAAGGCCAGGGGCTTACGAGCAGTACTTC
CDR3 protein: CASSPRPGAYEQYF

clone size: -
J gene: TRBJ2-3
V gene: TRBV5-1
D gene: TRBD2
CDR3 DNA: TGCGCCAGCAGCTTGGAAGCGGGAGTGGTAACAGATACGCAGTATTTT
CDR3 protein: CASSLEAGVVTDTQYF

clone size: few
J gene: TRBJ2-7
V gene: TRBV7-3
D gene: -
CDR3 DNA: TGTGCCAGCAGCTTAGGGAGAGGGGCCTCCTACGAGCAGTACTTC
CDR3 protein: CASSLGRGASYEQYF

clone size: -
J gene: TRBJ1-2
V gene: TRBV5-6
D gene: TRBD1
CDR3 DNA: TGTGCCAGCAGCTCGGTGGGGACAGACAATGGCTACACCTTC
CDR3 protein: CASSSVGTDNGYTF

clone size: many
J gene: TRBJ1-6
V gene: TRBV6-2/TRBV6-3
D gene: TRBD1
CDR3 DNA: TGTGCCAGCGCATCCGGGACAGTGGTGTCACCCCTCCACTTT
CDR3 protein: CASASGTVVSPLHF

clone size: -
J gene: TRBJ1-1
V gene: TRBV20-1
D gene: TRBD1
CDR3 DNA: TGCAGTGTTCGACAGGGCTACACTGAAGCTTTCTTT
CDR3 protein: CSVRQGYTEAFF

clone size: many
J gene: TRBJ2-2
V gene: TRBV19
D gene: -
CDR3 DNA: TGTGCCACCAACTGGGGAGTCGCGAACACCGGGGAGCTGTTTTTT
CDR3 protein: CATNWGVANTGELFF

clone size: few
J gene: TRBJ1-1
V gene: TRBV15
D gene: -
CDR3 DNA: TGTGCCACCAGCAGAGCCCCCTCACAGGGGAACACTGAAGCTTTCTTT
CDR3 protein: CATSRAPSQGNTEAFF

clone size: many
J gene: TRBJ2-7
V gene: TRBV7-3
D gene: TRBD2
CDR3 DNA: TGTGCCAGCAGCTTATCTAGCGGGGTTCCCTACGAGCAGTACTTC
CDR3 protein: CASSLSSGVPYEQYF

clone size: few
J gene: TRBJ1-3
V gene: TRBV5-5
D gene: -
CDR3 DNA: TGTGCCAGCAGCCCCGGGACAACGACGGGAAACACCATATATTTT
CDR3 protein: CASSPGTTTGNTIYF

clone size: -
J gene: TRBJ1-2
V gene: TRBV27
D gene: -
CDR3 DNA: TGTGCCAGCAGGAGCGGGGCAGGGTACTATGGCTACACCTTC
CDR3 protein: CASRSGAGYYGYTF

clone size: few
J gene: TRBJ2-5
V gene: TRBV18
D gene: TRBD1
CDR3 DNA: TGTGCCAGCTCCATTTACCAGGACAGGGGGGAGACCCAGTACTTC
CDR3 protein: CASSIYQDRGETQYF

clone size: -
J gene: TRBJ2-7
V gene: TRBV3-1
D gene: TRBD2
CDR3 DNA: TGTGCCAGCAGCACGACTAGCGGGAGCTCCTACGAGCAGTACTTC
CDR3 protein: CASSTTSGSSYEQYF

clone size: many
J gene: TRBJ1-5
V gene: TRBV28
D gene: -
CDR3 DNA: TGTGCCAGCAGTCCAACCGGGACCCCCCTCGAGCCCCAGCATTTT
CDR3 protein: CASSPTGTPLEPQHF

clone size: many
J gene: TRBJ2-1
V gene: TRBV11-2
D gene: -
CDR3 DNA: TGTGCCAGCAGCTTAGACACCCTCCCCTACAATGAGCAGTTCTTC
CDR3 protein: CASSLDTLPYNEQFF

clone size: many
J gene: TRBJ2-1
V gene: TRBV20-1
D gene: -
CDR3 DNA: TGCAGTGCTCCGGGAAGCTCCTACAATGAGCAGTTCTTC
CDR3 protein: CSAPGSSYNEQFF

clone size: many
J gene: TRBJ1-1
V gene: TRBV11-2
D gene: -
CDR3 DNA: TGTGCCAGCGGACAACAGGCGAACACTGAAGCTTTCTTT
CDR3 protein: CASGQQANTEAFF

clone size: many
J gene: TRBJ2-5
V gene: TRBV28
D gene: TRBD2
CDR3 DNA: TGTGCCAGCAGGACTAGCGGGAAGGTAGAGACCCAGTACTTC
CDR3 protein: CASRTSGKVETQYF

clone size: few
J gene: TRBJ2-2
V gene: TRBV5-1
D gene: -
CDR3 DNA: TGCGCCAGCAGCTCAACAGGGTCCGGGAACACCGGGGAGCTGTTTTTT
CDR3 protein: CASSSTGSGNTGELFF

clone size: few
J gene: TRBJ2-5
V gene: TRBV7-2
D gene: TRBD2
CDR3 DNA: TGTGCCAGCAGCTTTGTGGCTAGCGGGAGTTCGGGAGAGACCCAGTACTTC
CDR3 protein: CASSFVASGSSGETQYF

clone size: many
J gene: TRBJ2-7
V gene: TRBV6-5
D gene: -
CDR3 DNA: TGTGCCAGCAGTTACTCTTCGGCAACATACTCCTACGAGCAGTACTTC
CDR3 protein: CASSYSSATYSYEQYF

clone size: many
J gene: TRBJ1-1
V gene: TRBV20-1
D gene: -
CDR3 DNA: TGCAGTGCCATAAACACGTACACTGAAGCTTTCTTT
CDR3 protein: CSAINTYTEAFF

clone size: many
J gene: TRBJ2-3
V gene: TRBV28
D gene: -
CDR3 DNA: TGTGCCAGCAGTTTTGGCGGAGGATTCAGCACAGATACGCAGTATTTT
CDR3 protein: CASSFGGGFSTDTQYF

clone size: -
J gene: TRBJ1-2
V gene: TRBV18
D gene: -
CDR3 DNA: TGTGCCAGCTCACCACAAAACAGGGAACGCGGCTACACCTTC
CDR3 protein: CASSPQNRERGYTF

clone size: many
J gene: TRBJ1-4
V gene: TRBV28
D gene: -
CDR3 DNA: TGTGCCAGCAGTTACAGGGTAAAAAATGAAAAACTGTTTTTT
CDR3 protein: CASSYRVKNEKLFF

clone size: -
J gene: TRBJ2-4
V gene: TRBV20-1
D gene: -
CDR3 DNA: TGCAGTGCTAGGCACTCCGGGACTTACAACATTCAGTACTTC
CDR3 protein: CSARHSGTYNIQYF

clone size: many
J gene: TRBJ2-7
V gene: TRBV28
D gene: -
CDR3 DNA: TGTGCCAGCAGTTTTAACCGGGACTCCACCTACGAGCAGTACTTC
CDR3 protein: CASSFNRDSTYEQYF

clone size: -
J gene: TRBJ2-7
V gene: TRBV7-2
D gene: TRBD2
CDR3 DNA: TGTGCCAGCAGCCCCGCCCCTAGCGGGCCTACCTACGAGCAGTACTTC
CDR3 protein: CASSPAPSGPTYEQYF

clone size: many
J gene: TRBJ1-2
V gene: TRBV2
D gene: -
CDR3 DNA: TGTGCCAGCAAGGGGGATTACGATAACTATGGCTACACCTTC
CDR3 protein: CASKGDYDNYGYTF

clone size: many
J gene: TRBJ2-5
V gene: TRBV19
D gene: -
CDR3 DNA: TGTGCCAGTAGTTCGCCGGGACGCGGGGAGACCCAGTACTTC
CDR3 protein: CASSSPGRGETQYF

clone size: many
J gene: TRBJ2-1
V gene: TRBV7-3
D gene: TRBD2
CDR3 DNA: TGTGCCAGCAGCCCCGATAGCGGGTCCTACAATGAGCAGTTCTTC
CDR3 protein: CASSPDSGSYNEQFF

clone size: -
J gene: TRBJ2-1
V gene: TRBV10-3
D gene: TRBD2
CDR3 DNA: TGTGCCATCAGTGTTAGTAGCGGGAGCAATGAGCAGTTCTTC
CDR3 protein: CAISVSSGSNEQFF

clone size: few
J gene: TRBJ2-7
V gene: TRBV20-1
D gene: -
CDR3 DNA: TGCAGTGCTCAAACCGCAGGGGTCTCCTACGAGCAGTACTTC
CDR3 protein: CSAQTAGVSYEQYF

clone size: -
J gene: TRBJ2-6
V gene: TRBV2
D gene: -
CDR3 DNA: TGTGCCAGCAGTGTCGAGACATCGAGTTCCTCCACCTCTAGGGCCAACGTCCTGACTTTC
CDR3 protein: CASSVETSSSSTSRANVLTF

clone size: few
J gene: TRBJ1-1
V gene: TRBV19
D gene: -
CDR3 DNA: TGTGCCAGTAGGTCGGGGCAAAATATGAACACTGAAGCTTTCTTT
CDR3 protein: CASRSGQNMNTEAFF

clone size: few
J gene: TRBJ1-5
V gene: TRBV28
D gene: -
CDR3 DNA: TGTGCCAGCAGTTTGATAGAACCTCAGCCCCAGCATTTT
CDR3 protein: CASSLIEPQPQHF

clone size: many
J gene: TRBJ1-6
V gene: TRBV2
D gene: TRBD1
CDR3 DNA: TGTGCCAGCAGTGATCGCAGGGGGCGATCACCCCTCCACTTT
CDR3 protein: CASSDRRGRSPLHF

clone size: many
J gene: TRBJ2-1
V gene: TRBV2
D gene: -
CDR3 DNA: TGTGCCAGCAAGACTCTACCTAACAATGAGCAGTTCTTC
CDR3 protein: CASKTLPNNEQFF

clone size: -
J gene: TRBJ1-1
V gene: TRBV27
D gene: -
CDR3 DNA: TGTGCCACAAGGTCGGACCCGAACACTGAAGCTTTCTTT
CDR3 protein: CATRSDPNTEAFF

clone size: few
J gene: TRBJ2-2
V gene: TRBV5-1
D gene: TRBD1
CDR3 DNA: TGTGCCAGCAGCCCGGGACAGGGCGGGGCCGGGGAGCTGTTTTTT
CDR3 protein: CASSPGQGGAGELFF

clone size: few
J gene: TRBJ1-5
V gene: TRBV15
D gene: -
CDR3 DNA: TGTGCCACCAGCAGAGATTCCGGATACTTCAATCAGCCCCAGCATTTT
CDR3 protein: CATSRDSGYFNQPQHF

clone size: -
J gene: TRBJ1-2
V gene: TRBV9
D gene: TRBD1
CDR3 DNA: TGTGCCAGCAGCGTAGGAGGGCATCCGAGACAGGGGGCTCCCGGCTACACCTTC
CDR3 protein: CASSVGGHPRQGAPGYTF

clone size: -
J gene: TRBJ2-1
V gene: TRBV6-5
D gene: -
CDR3 DNA: TGTGCCAGCAGTTTCGGAGGGGGGCGAGGATACAATGAGCAGTTCTTC
CDR3 protein: CASSFGGGRGYNEQFF

clone size: many
J gene: TRBJ1-1
V gene: TRBV6-1
D gene: TRBD1
CDR3 DNA: TGTGCCAGCACACCGGGACAGGGCAAGATGAACACTGAAGCTTTCTTT
CDR3 protein: CASTPGQGKMNTEAFF

clone size: many
J gene: TRBJ1-1
V gene: TRBV28
D gene: -
CDR3 DNA: TGTGCCAGCACTCAACCCGGAGGGAAGGCTTTCTTT
CDR3 protein: CASTQPGGKAFF

clone size: many
J gene: TRBJ2-7
V gene: TRBV24-1
D gene: TRBD2
CDR3 DNA: TGTGCCACCAGTGATTTGTCTAGCGGAGTCTACGAGCAGTACTTC
CDR3 protein: CATSDLSSGVYEQYF

clone size: -
J gene: TRBJ1-5
V gene: TRBV19
D gene: -
CDR3 DNA: TGTGCCAGTAGTGATATGGGTCTTCAGCCCCAGCATTTT
CDR3 protein: CASSDMGLQPQHF

clone size: many
J gene: TRBJ1-2
V gene: TRBV11-1
D gene: -
CDR3 DNA: TGTGCCAGCAGCTTAGATCCTGAAGACTCCTATGGCTACACCTTC
CDR3 protein: CASSLDPEDSYGYTF

clone size: many
J gene: TRBJ2-7
V gene: TRBV12-3/TRBV12-4
D gene: TRBD1
CDR3 DNA: TGTGCCAGCAGTTTAACCCCCCTTGGACAGGACGGGGAGCAGTACTTC
CDR3 protein: CASSLTPLGQDGEQYF

clone size: many
J gene: TRBJ2-1
V gene: TRBV11-3
D gene: -
CDR3 DNA: TGTGCCAGCAGCCGACGGTTAGCGGACTACAATGAGCAGTTCTTC
CDR3 protein: CASSRRLADYNEQFF